This record covers a single T cell receptor beta chain. The sample comes from a study of shared T cell receptors in the human thymus. Germline values: CDR1 SGHAT, CDR2 FQNNGV. This CDR3 region has 17 residues. V was trimmed by 5 bases and J by 2 bases, leaving 22 bases between them. Data came from immunoSEQ multiplex PCR; TCRdb stores just in-frame clones and leaves some out. Among under 450,000 clones listed, approximately 95% were seen once. The sample taken for sequencing was thymocytes. The sequence derives from a human donor. V and J are TRBV11-2 and TRBJ2-7; the D is unclear. CDR3: CASSPRWFPKGPYEQYF. As DNA, the CDR3 is TGTGCCAGCAGCCCGCGTTGGTTTCCGAAGGGCCCCTACGAGCAGTACTTC.